This T cell receptor beta chain stems from a study of cytomegalovirus exposure and HLA in healthy donors. Study details: Early released data comprised some 91 million unique TCRs from HLA-typed donors.

General study findings and limits: Among immune exposure information, only CMV serostatus was available.

Germline assignment: CDR1 MNHNS and CDR2 SASEGT. There are 18 residues in the CDR3. The V and J ends lost 2 bases and 4 bases, in that order; junction bases with no gene match: 12. PCR was performed using 60 Vbeta and 13 Jbeta primers. Profiling relied on immunoSEQ multiplex PCR, and the TCRdb table lists in-frame clones only, not all of them. The sample's table shows approximately 110,000 clones. A word on this clone: Antigen: not known.

Donors showed nominal health when sampled, although they likely had unrecorded immune exposures. This TCR derives from a man aged 35 to 55 in good health and CMV-seronegative. The sample consisted of PBMCs. The V and J genes are TRBV6-1 and TRBJ1-5, with TRBD1 matching over 9 bases. For the CDR3, the DNA is TGTGCCAGCAGTGAAAAGGGGATGGTGGGACAGGGAAATCAGCCCCAGCATTTT. It codes for CASSEKGMVGQGNQPQHF.